The next 20 T cell receptor beta chains were all read from a single sample in a study of T cells in Graves' hyperthyroidism and ophthalmopathy. Authors of the study amplified TCR beta CDR3 regions from RNA transcripts. The HTBI primer set drove a first-round RT-PCR of the TCR CDR3. MiXCR was run by TCRdb on the multiplex PCR reads, yielding one entry per CDR3 protein. The repertoire has roughly 740,000 distinct CDR3 sequences, about a sixth of them found once; the top ten carry under 8.5%. Sequenced input: blood. Receptor source: a man younger than 35 with Graves' hyperthyroidism.

This clonotype was found many times. This chain joins TRBV2 and TRBJ2-4; D uncertain. The germline V gene encodes CDR1 SNHLY and CDR2 FYNNEI. Trimming removed 6 bases at V and 1 base at J, with 10 bases between. The CDR3 has 14 amino acids. This CDR3 reads CASRNPVAKNIQYF. CDR3 bases: TGTGCCAGCAGGAATCCGGTTGCCAAAAACATTCAGTACTTC.

V usage is TRBV5-6 and J usage is TRBJ2-1, with a weak D call TRBD2 (5 bases). Trimming took off 4 bases at V and 6 bases at J, with 20 bases between the two ends. The CDR3 length is 16 residues. The germline V gene encodes CDR1 SGHDT and CDR2 YYEEEE. The CDR3 DNA sequence: TGTGCCAGCAGCCCTCCTCGGGCTAGGGAGCGCAATGAGCAGTTCTTC. Translating it yields CASSPPRARERNEQFF.

At least ten counts were recorded for this clonotype. V usage is TRBV30 and J usage is TRBJ2-7; D may be TRBD2 (6 bases). The V gene's germline CDR1 is GTSNPN and CDR2 SVGIG (reference sequence). This CDR3 is built from 12 residues. The germline V and J ends were trimmed by 1 base and 2 bases, with 6 bases remaining between them. CDR3 in amino acids: CAWSGGTYEQYF. The CDR3 DNA sequence: TGTGCCTGGAGTGGCGGGACCTACGAGCAGTACTTC.

The chain couples TRBV27 to TRBJ1-2; D remains unclear. Germline-derived CDR1 and CDR2 are MNHEY and SMNVEV (reference sequence). The CDR3 is made up of 15 amino acids. V was clipped by 3 bases and J by 0 bases, with 11 bases between them. The CDR3 protein is CASSFFPGTNYGYTF. The CDR3 region has the DNA TGTGCCAGCAGTTTTTTTCCGGGGACTAACTATGGCTACACCTTC.

This clonotype was counted only a few times. V gene TRBV29-1 combines with J gene TRBJ2-1, with TRBD1 identical over 8 bases. The CDR3 totals 14 residues. CDR1 and CDR2 (germline): SQVTM, ANQGSEA. The V gene end was trimmed by 1 base and the J gene end by 6 bases; junction bases not matched to a gene: 5. CDR3 coding DNA: TGCAGCGTTGAAGGACAGGGGAGGAGCAATGAGCAGTTCTTC. Amino acids: CSVEGQGRSNEQFF.

V is TRBV5-6 and J is TRBJ2-1; the D gene is possibly TRBD2 (7 bases). V was trimmed by 0 bases and J by 3 bases, leaving 22 bases between them. The CDR3 is 19 amino acids. Germline V gene lookup returns CDR1 SGHDT and CDR2 YYEEEE. CDR3 protein: CASSLVSGPGAGVYNEQFF. In DNA, the CDR3 is TGTGCCAGCAGCTTGGTGTCAGGTCCGGGGGCGGGAGTCTACAATGAGCAGTTCTTC. Looking up the rest from reference TRBV5-6 and TRBJ2-1 gives the full variable domain: DAGVTQSPTHLIKTRGQQVTLRCSPKSGHDTVSWYQQALGQGPQFIFQYYEEEERQRGNFPDRFSGHQFPNYSSELNVNALLLGDSALYLCASSLVSGPGAGVYNEQFFGPGTRLTVL.

The chain has TRBV11-2 and TRBJ1-4; no clear D gene. The V end lost 4 bases, the J end lost 7 bases, and 10 bases lay between the germline ends. The germline V gene encodes CDR1 SGHAT and CDR2 FQNNGV. CDR3 length: 13 amino acids. The CDR3 loop is CASSSWTSEKLFF. CDR3 sequence (DNA): TGTGCCAGCAGCTCCTGGACGAGTGAAAAACTGTTTTTT.

The chain carries TRBV25-1 and TRBJ1-5; no definite D call. Germline CDR1 is MGHDK and CDR2 is SYGVNS. This CDR3 contains 14 residues. The germline V and J ends were trimmed by 4 bases and 1 base, with 8 bases remaining between them. Written as DNA, the CDR3 is TGTGCCAGCAGTGGCCGCGGGAGCAATCAGCCCCAGCATTTT. Amino acid sequence: CASSGRGSNQPQHF.

The V gene is TRBV20-1, the J gene TRBJ2-7; D perhaps matches TRBD1 (5 bases). V was clipped by 6 bases and J by 3 bases, with 18 bases between them. This CDR3 has 14 amino acids. CDR1 is DFQATT and CDR2 is SNEGSKA in the germline V gene (reference sequence). The CDR3 DNA reads TGCAGTGCAAGGCGGCAGGGTTTAATCTACGAGCAGTACTTC. This gives the protein CSARRQGLIYEQYF.

This clonotype was observed many times. This chain links TRBV5-1 with TRBJ2-1, with a weak D call TRBD1 (5 bases). Trimming shortened V by 5 bases and J by 9 bases, and 18 bases separated the two germline ends. The CDR3 has 14 residues. CDR1 and CDR2 from the germline V gene are SGHRS and YFSETQ. The CDR3 loop is CASRGSWLGREQFF. The DNA for the CDR3 is TGCGCCAGCAGGGGTAGTTGGTTGGGGCGTGAGCAGTTCTTC.

This clonotype was seen many times. This chain uses TRBV7-9 with TRBJ2-1; a weak D match, TRBD2 (5 bases). CDR3 length: 14 amino acids. Trimming shortened V by 5 bases and J by 2 bases, and 10 bases separated the two germline ends. Germline CDR1 and CDR2: SEHNR and FQNEAQ (reference sequence). In DNA, the CDR3 is TGTGCCAGCAGCGACCAGGAGGCCTACAATGAGCAGTTCTTC. It specifies CASSDQEAYNEQFF.

The sample holds a few counts of this clonotype. The DNA for the CDR3 is TGTGCCAGCAGCTTGTTGGGGCAGGGGGATGAAAAACTGTTTTTT. Its protein product is CASSLLGQGDEKLFF. V is TRBV7-9 and J is TRBJ1-4; 7 nucleotides match TRBD1. CDR3 length equals 15 residues. V was clipped by 3 bases and J by 6 bases; unmatched bases: 7. Looked up from germline, CDR1 is SEHNR and CDR2 is FQNEAQ (reference sequence). Variable domain in full (rest from reference TRBV7-9 and TRBJ1-4): DTGVSQNPRHKITKRGQNVTFRCDPISEHNRLYWYRQTLGQGPEFLTYFQNEAQLEKSRLLSDRFSAERPKGSFSTLEIQRTEQGDSAMYLCASSLLGQGDEKLFFGSGTQLSVL.

This clonotype was detected many times. The chain combines TRBV10-3 with TRBJ1-5; D is perhaps TRBD1 (6 bases). Germline V lookup: CDR1 ENHRY, CDR2 SYGVKD. This CDR3 contains 18 residues. Trimming stripped 6 bases from V and 0 bases from J, with 21 bases between. In DNA form, the CDR3 reads TGTGCCATCAGCATAGGGGGGGAGGGCTACTATAGCAATCAGCCCCAGCATTTT. The encoded protein is CAISIGGEGYYSNQPQHF.

As concerns this clonotype: Because the CDR3 is missing its conserved closing phenylalanine or tryptophan, this is likely a read error. This chain's CDR3 is CASSVGIAGGAYEQYL. The CDR3 DNA reads TGTGCCAGCAGCGTAGGAATAGCGGGGGGAGCCTACGAGCAGTACCTC. The chain has TRBV9 and TRBJ2-7; 10 positions agree with TRBD2. Germline trimming cut 0 bases from V and 2 bases from J; bases unmatched to any gene: 5. The CDR3 length is 16 residues. Per the germline V gene, CDR1 is SGDLS and CDR2 is YYNGEE.

Remarks on this clonotype: This may come from a read error, since a much larger clone is one base off. The chain has TRBV7-2 and TRBJ1-1; D ambiguous. This CDR3 has 13 amino acids. Germline V gene lookup returns CDR1 SGHTA and CDR2 FQGNSA. This CDR3 reads CASSLEWNTKAFF. CDR3 in DNA: TGTGCCAGCAGCTTAGAATGGAACACTAAAGCTTTCTTT.

This clonotype was recorded many times. The chain employs TRBV28 and TRBJ2-5, with 8 bases matching TRBD2. Germline CDR1 and CDR2: MDHEN and SYDVKM. The CDR3 is 15 residues long. V was clipped by 4 bases and J by 5 bases; unmatched bases: 9. In DNA form, the CDR3 reads TGTGCCAGCAGTTCCCCCGGGACTAGTTTGGAGACCCAGTACTTC. Amino acids: CASSSPGTSLETQYF.

The chain has TRBV6-1 and TRBJ2-7, with D maybe TRBD1 (5 bases). Germline V lookup: CDR1 MNHNS, CDR2 SASEGT. Trimming removed 5 bases from V and 3 bases from J, with 23 bases in between. The CDR3 is 17 amino acids. CDR3 in amino acids: CASSSNDPTGRVYEQYF. The CDR3 DNA sequence: TGTGCCAGCAGTTCCAACGACCCTACAGGAAGGGTCTACGAGCAGTACTTC.

The table lists this clonotype with many counts. The rearrangement links TRBV15 to TRBJ1-5; D uncertain. V lost 1 base, J lost 5 bases, and 9 bases lay in between. The CDR3 runs to 14 residues. Per germline, CDR1 LNHNV and CDR2 YYDKDF (reference sequence). Written as DNA, the CDR3 is TGTGCCACCAGCAGAGGGGCGGCCCATCAGCCCCAGCATTTT. Translation gives CATSRGAAHQPQHF.

This clonotype has a handful of counts. The chain links TRBV29-1 to TRBJ1-1; D not certain. CDR1 is SQVTM and CDR2 is ANQGSEA in the germline V gene. This CDR3 comprises 12 residues. Trimming cost V 5 bases and J 5 bases, with 12 bases left between them. The CDR3, as DNA: TGCAGCGTTTCTCACGGTATGACTGAAGCTTTCTTT. As protein: CSVSHGMTEAFF.

This chain uses TRBV29-1 with TRBJ2-5, with 10 bases that match TRBD2. The germline CDR1 and CDR2 sequences are SQVTM and ANQGSEA. V lost 7 bases, J lost 5 bases, and 10 bases stayed unmatched. The CDR3 loop spans 14 amino acids. CDR3 bases: TGCAGCGCCAGGACTAGCGGAGGGATGGAGACCCAGTACTTC. This gives the protein CSARTSGGMETQYF.